This T cell receptor (beta chain) emerged from a study of T cell repertoires in cytomegalovirus infection. In TCRdb, the reads were re-called with MiXCR into one record per CDR3 protein. The table shows hundreds of thousands of distinct CDR3 sequences, with roughly 33% occurring only once. The CDR3 sequence is 15 residues long. Germline V gene lookup returns CDR1 MDHEN and CDR2 SYDVKM. V lost 5 bases, J lost 4 bases, and 5 bases stayed unmatched. This clonotype was found a few times. Its antigen is currently unknown. This material consisted of cultured PBMCs, taken from culture after CMV antigen stimulation. This receptor was identified in a human donor in good health (CMV status not recorded). Some clones in this sample may be carry-over from other donors' samples. The chain joins TRBV28 to TRBJ2-3; 11 nucleotides match TRBD2. CDR3 amino acids: CASSKLAGVSDTQYF. The DNA of the CDR3 is TGTGCCAGCAGTAAACTAGCGGGGGTGTCAGATACGCAGTATTTT.